This is a list of T cell receptor beta chains from one sample in a study of T-cell memory formation after mild COVID-19. TCRdb re-analysed the 5' RACE reads in MiXCR, keeping a single row per CDR3 protein. The table includes 13,000 or so distinct CDR3 sequences, 9.5% to 15% detected once. Sample: PBMCs or a T cell subset sorted from them (not recorded which). Receptor source: an adult woman who had mild COVID-19 (a few samples of this study predate the infection). Cell type and time point are not known. Both conserved end residues are part of each CDR3. A D gene is named only where the DNA matches it firmly. Clone size is not always given. Where it is, it says once, few, many or a class for expanded clones.

V gene	J gene	clone size	D gene	CDR3 DNA	CDR3 protein
TRBV19	TRBJ1-4	NA	NA	TGTGCCAGTAGTATGAGAGACCAGGGCGGTGAAAAACTGTTTTTT	CASSMRDQGGEKLFF
TRBV10-2	TRBJ1-3	few	TRBD1	TGCGCCAGCAGCAGGGGGCTGGATGGAAACACCATATATTTT	CASSRGLDGNTIYF
TRBV20-1	TRBJ1-5	many	NA	TGCAGTGCTCCGCGACAGGGCAATCAGCCCCAGCATTTT	CSAPRQGNQPQHF
TRBV10-3	TRBJ2-3	many	TRBD2	TGTGCCATAGCTAGCGGGGGGCTCACAGATACGCAGTATTTT	CAIASGGLTDTQYF
TRBV6-6	TRBJ1-4	NA	NA	TGTGCCAGCAGCACGAGTAACTCCGGGATTAATGAAAAACTGTTTTTT	CASSTSNSGINEKLFF
TRBV12-3/TRBV12-4	TRBJ2-5	many	TRBD2	TGTGCCAGCAGCCGAGAAGCCTTTCTAGCGGGAGGGCCGGAGGGAGAGACCCAGTACTTC	CASSREAFLAGGPEGETQYF
TRBV19	TRBJ1-4	many	NA	TGTGCCAGTAGGAGAGCAACTAATGAAAAACTGTTTTTT	CASRRATNEKLFF
TRBV12-5	TRBJ2-3	NA	TRBD2	TGTGCTAGTGGTCTGACACTAGCGGAAGATACCAAGGATACGCAGTATTTT	CASGLTLAEDTKDTQYF
TRBV10-3	TRBJ2-1	NA	TRBD1	TGTGCCACCAACGGACAGGGGACTAACAATGAGCAGTTCTTC	CATNGQGTNNEQFF
TRBV7-9	TRBJ1-2	few	TRBD1	TGTGCCAGCAGCTTGTTTCGGGACAGGGGGAACTATGGCTACACCTTC	CASSLFRDRGNYGYTF
TRBV18	TRBJ2-2	many	NA	TGTGCCAGCTCACCACAGGCCGGGCCCGGGGAGCTGTTTTTT	CASSPQAGPGELFF
TRBV12-3/TRBV12-4	TRBJ2-5	many	NA	TGTGCCAGCAGTTTACTGGCAGGGATGGTTCAAGAGACCCAGTACTTC	CASSLLAGMVQETQYF
TRBV12-3/TRBV12-4	TRBJ2-3	many	TRBD2	TGTGCCAGCACTCTCAGGACTAGCGGGAGGTTCACAGATACGCAGTATTTT	CASTLRTSGRFTDTQYF
TRBV4-1	TRBJ2-3	many	NA	TGCGCCAGCAGCCAAGGGTTCCTCGTGGACTACGACGCAGATACGCAGTATTTT	CASSQGFLVDYDADTQYF
TRBV21-1	TRBJ2-5	many	NA	TGTGCCAGCAGCAAACTGGGAGGGCCCTACCAAGAGACCCAGTACTTC	CASSKLGGPYQETQYF
TRBV4-1	TRBJ1-3	many	TRBD1	TGCGCCAGCAGCCAAGAGGACAGGGCTGGAAACACCATATATTTT	CASSQEDRAGNTIYF
TRBV2	TRBJ1-1	many	NA	TGTGCCAGCAGTGAAGCAGAACTGAACACTGAAGCTTTCTTT	CASSEAELNTEAFF
TRBV18	TRBJ2-7	many	NA	TGTGCCAGCTCACCACAGGAGGTCTCCTACGAGCAGTACTTC	CASSPQEVSYEQYF
TRBV4-1	TRBJ1-2	many	TRBD1	TGCGCCAGCAGCCAACCCCAAGGACAGGGTGATGGCTACACCTTC	CASSQPQGQGDGYTF
TRBV5-1	TRBJ2-5	few	NA	TGCGCCAGCAGCTTGGCTGGGGGCGATTCAGGCGAGACCCAGTACTTC	CASSLAGGDSGETQYF
TRBV7-6	TRBJ1-1	many	NA	TGTGCCAGCAGCTTAGCGCTCGACGGAGGGACTGAAGCTTTCTTT	CASSLALDGGTEAFF
TRBV6-5	TRBJ2-1	many	TRBD2	TGTGCCAGCAGTTCTCCCGAGCGGGAGGCCGCCCTAAGGAATGAGCAGTTCTTC	CASSSPEREAALRNEQFF
TRBV5-4	TRBJ1-4	NA	NA	TGTGCCAGCAGCTTGGACAATGAAAAACTGTTTTTT	CASSLDNEKLFF
TRBV4-3	TRBJ2-2	many	TRBD2	TGCGCCAGCAGCCAATCACTGACCGGGAGGATCACCGGGGAGCTGTTTTTT	CASSQSLTGRITGELFF
TRBV5-1	TRBJ2-7	many	NA	TGCGCCAGCAGCTTGGCCGGGGCAGGGGCGTCCTACGAGCAGTACTTC	CASSLAGAGASYEQYF
TRBV7-8	TRBJ2-2	many	TRBD1	TGTGCCAGCAGCTCACCTTTCCGGACAGGGTTTGGGAGCACCGGGGAGCTGTTTTTT	CASSSPFRTGFGSTGELFF
TRBV12-3/TRBV12-4	TRBJ1-1	many	NA	TGTGCCAGCAGTTTCCAAGGGGCCGGCGGCACTGAAGCTTTCTTT	CASSFQGAGGTEAFF
TRBV5-6	TRBJ1-6	medium-sized	TRBD1	TGTGCCAGCAACTCCCGGACGGGGACAGGGTTTTCACCCCTCCACTTT	CASNSRTGTGFSPLHF
TRBV4-1	TRBJ2-1	many	TRBD2	TGCGCCAGCAGCCTAGCCGGGACTAGGTACAATGAGCAGTTCTTC	CASSLAGTRYNEQFF
TRBV29-1	TRBJ2-2	many	NA	TGCAGCGTTGAACGGGGTGGGACCGGGGAGCTGTTTTTT	CSVERGGTGELFF
TRBV4-1	TRBJ2-2	many	NA	TGCGCCAGCAGCCAAGAAATCCCCGGGGAGCTGTTTTTT	CASSQEIPGELFF
TRBV20-1	TRBJ2-1	many	NA	TGCAGTGCTATAGGGGACGCCAGCTCCTACAATGAGCAGTTCTTC	CSAIGDASSYNEQFF